This T cell receptor beta chain was captured by sequencing in a study of blood T cell repertoires in COVID-19. How the authors handled the data: Reference gene primers were amplified, and this amplification served to estimate nucleated cell counts. Clones were read by immunoSEQ multiplex PCR, and TCRdb kept only the in-frame ones, dropping some. The D gene and trimming were derived from the DNA, and the V and J assignments and clone size from that table. The table has 200,000 to 250,000 clones, about nine tenths seen once. Ages ranged from about 18 to 89 years, with residence in 24 US areas. CDR1 and CDR2 (germline): LGHDT, YNNKEL (reference sequence). The CDR3 totals 15 residues. V lost 4 bases to trimming and J lost 11 bases; unmatched junction nucleotides: 6.

The chain combines TRBV3-1 (or the pseudogene TRBV3-2) with TRBJ2-1; 15 bases agree with TRBD2. The TCR originated in a man between 35 and 55 years old who had recovered from COVID-19. Sequences were obtained from PBMCs or T cells enriched from blood (not recorded which). CDR3 region: CASSPLGLAGGQQFF. The CDR3 DNA is TGTGCCAGCAGCCCACTCGGACTAGCGGGGGGGCAGCAGTTCTTC.